This TCR beta chain was found in a study of cytomegalovirus exposure and HLA in healthy donors. The wider study: Counted in an early data release were about 86 million unique TCRs from HLA-typed donors.

Use of 60 Vbeta and 13 Jbeta primers characterized the PCR. Profiling relied on immunoSEQ multiplex PCR, and the TCRdb table lists in-frame clones only, not all of them. In the table there are some 99,000 clones, around 86% of which are singletons. Points from the study as a whole: Earlier analysis looked at TCR beta V segments, and most were productive about 90% or about 30% of the time. Whilst most TCR sequences proved rare, a subset of public TCRs occurred across many donors.

Germline CDR1 SSHAT, CDR2 FNYEAQ (reference sequence). The CDR3 is 15 residues long. Note on this clone: What it binds is not known. Compared with germline, one end of the junction differs, possibly owing to a read error.

The chain links TRBV7-7 to TRBJ2-2; tentatively, D is TRBD2 (5 bases). The TCR originated in a woman in her 30s in good health and CMV-seronegative. Sequencing used PBMCs. The CDR3 loop is CASSLDVRGTGELFF. CDR3 DNA sequence: TGTGCTAGCAGCTTAGACGTACGGGGAACCGGGGAGCTGTTTTTT.